These 26 T cell receptor beta chains were all obtained from the same sample, sequenced in a study of early T cells in non-severe SARS-CoV-2 infection. TCRdb fed the 5' RACE reads into MiXCR, producing one record per CDR3 protein. The sample carries some 77,000 distinct CDR3 sequences, around 13% recorded once. Sequenced sample: whole blood. The receptors were gathered from an adult who was a healthcare worker with PCR-confirmed SARS-CoV-2 infection or an uninfected control (not recorded which).

There are a few counts of this clonotype. The genes are TRBV28 and TRBJ1-1, with 9 bases aligning to TRBD1. With 5 bases clipped from V and 1 base from J, the junction kept 8 bases outside the gene matches. Germline assignment: CDR1 MDHEN and CDR2 SYDVKM. The CDR3 spans 16 residues. The CDR3 sequence: CASSALGQGQNTEAFF. DNA for the CDR3: TGTGCCAGCAGTGCTTTGGGACAGGGCCAGAACACTGAAGCTTTCTTT.

The V gene is TRBV6-2 or TRBV6-3, the J gene TRBJ1-5, with TRBD1 as a possible D gene (5 bases). Looked up from germline, CDR1 is MNHEY and CDR2 is SVGEGT. The CDR3 sequence is 15 residues long. V lost 7 bases to trimming and J lost 1 base, with 14 bases between them. The CDR3 is CASTSGIVSNQPQHF. The CDR3, as DNA: TGTGCCAGCACCTCAGGGATTGTGAGCAATCAGCCCCAGCATTTT.

This clonotype was seen a handful of times. This chain connects TRBV6-6 to TRBJ2-2, with TRBD2 as a possible D gene (6 bases). V lost 2 bases and J lost 1, with 11 bases in between. The CDR3 length is 16 residues. The germline V gene encodes CDR1 MNHNY and CDR2 SVGAGI (reference sequence). The CDR3, as DNA: TGTGCCAGCAGTTACGGAGGGCGTGGGAACACCGGGGAGCTGTTTTTT. Translation: CASSYGGRGNTGELFF.

This clonotype was detected ten times or more. This chain joins TRBV6-2 or TRBV6-3 and TRBJ2-1; 10 nucleotides match TRBD2. This CDR3 spans 15 amino acids. The junction had 4 bases not matched to a gene; V was cut back by 2 bases and J by 6 bases. From germline, CDR1 is MNHEY and CDR2 SVGEGT. The CDR3 nucleotides read TGTGCCAGCAGTTACAGCGGGAGGGCTGCCAATGAGCAGTTCTTC. It yields the protein CASSYSGRAANEQFF.

This clonotype was observed a handful of times. The chain links TRBV27 to TRBJ1-1; the D gene is possibly TRBD1 (5 bases). The germline V gene has CDR1 MNHEY and CDR2 SMNVEV (reference sequence). V lost 0 bases and J 4 bases, leaving 9 bases between the germline ends. The length of the CDR3 is 14 residues. The CDR3 sequence: CASSLSGQVTEAFF. As DNA, the CDR3 is TGTGCCAGCAGTTTATCGGGGCAGGTCACTGAAGCTTTCTTT.

The chain combines TRBV28 with TRBJ2-5, with 12 bases lining up with TRBD2. Trimming removed 5 bases from V and 2 bases from J; junction bases left unmatched: 12. The germline V gene has CDR1 MDHEN and CDR2 SYDVKM. This CDR3 is 18 amino acids long. The CDR3 region has the DNA TGTGCCAGCAGTCCCCCCCCAGGACTAGCGGGGCCACAAGAGACCCAGTACTTC. As protein: CASSPPPGLAGPQETQYF.

This clonotype was recorded at least ten times. The rearrangement joins TRBV14 to TRBJ2-7, with 7 bases identical to TRBD1. V lost 1 base, J lost 0 bases, and 3 bases stayed unmatched. The CDR3 has 15 amino acids. Per the germline V gene, CDR1 is SGHDN and CDR2 is FVKESK. The CDR3 region has the DNA TGTGCCAGCAGCCAAGGACAGGGATACTCCTACGAGCAGTACTTC. Translated: CASSQGQGYSYEQYF.

This clonotype was found a few times. The chain joins TRBV14 to TRBJ2-5; D might be TRBD2 (5 bases). The CDR3 is 11 amino acids. The germline V and J ends were trimmed by 3 bases and 11 bases, with 10 bases remaining between them. Germline V lookup: CDR1 SGHDN, CDR2 FVKESK. The CDR3 sequence is CASSQTGSQYF. The DNA for the CDR3 is TGTGCCAGCAGCCAGACGGGATCGCAGTACTTC.

This sequence joins TRBV6-2 or TRBV6-3 and TRBJ2-4; 12 positions match TRBD2. The CDR3 consists of 17 residues. Germline V gene sequence: CDR1 MNHEY, CDR2 SVGEGT. The junction had 11 bases not matched to a gene; V was cut back by 8 bases and J by 3 bases. The DNA of the CDR3 is TGTGCCAGCTGCCGCGGACTAGCGGGACCTAACAAAAACATTCAGTACTTC. This gives the protein CASCRGLAGPNKNIQYF.

The chain is built from TRBV6-2 or TRBV6-3 and TRBJ2-6; D is unclear. The CDR3 sequence is 16 residues long. Per the germline V gene, CDR1 is MNHEY and CDR2 is SVGEGT. Trimming cost V 0 bases and J 0 bases, with 6 bases left between them. CDR3 amino acids: CASSYSSFSGANVLTF. DNA for the CDR3: TGTGCCAGCAGTTACTCGAGTTTCTCTGGGGCCAACGTCCTGACTTTC.

There are a few counts of this clonotype. The J gene is TRBJ1-1, the V gene TRBV6-1; D is ambiguous. V lost 6 bases, J lost 5 bases, and 10 bases lay in between. The CDR3 sequence is 12 residues long. Germline V gene lookup returns CDR1 MNHNS and CDR2 SASEGT. The CDR3, as DNA: TGTGCCAGCAGGCCGATGGGTACTGAAGCTTTCTTT. It codes for CASRPMGTEAFF.

This clonotype was seen many times. V is TRBV5-1 and J is TRBJ1-1, with D uncertain. V lost 0 bases to trimming and J lost 0 bases, with 15 bases between them. This CDR3 comprises 17 residues. Germline V gene data show CDR1 as SGHRS and CDR2 as YFSETQ. CDR3 residues: CASSLAPGNGVNTEAFF. The CDR3 nucleotides are TGCGCCAGCAGCTTGGCCCCGGGGAACGGGGTGAACACTGAAGCTTTCTTT.

This clonotype has only a few counts. This rearrangement joins TRBV29-1 to TRBJ2-2; unclear D gene. CDR1 and CDR2 from the germline V gene are SQVTM and ANQGSEA. This CDR3 contains 16 residues. Trimming pared 0 bases from V and 2 bases from J, leaving 13 bases between. The CDR3 nucleotides are TGCAGCGTTGAAGATTGGGCTCAAACTAACACCGGGGAGCTGTTTTTT. It is translated as CSVEDWAQTNTGELFF.

This clonotype was picked up a small number of times. V and J are TRBV5-1 and TRBJ2-2, with 9 positions matching TRBD1. CDR3 length: 16 residues. V lost 3 bases to trimming and J lost 3 bases; unmatched junction nucleotides: 6. Germline CDR1 and CDR2: SGHRS and YFSETQ. CDR3 in amino acids: CASSSKWTGDTGELFF. The CDR3 bases are TGCGCCAGCAGCTCTAAATGGACAGGGGACACCGGGGAGCTGTTTTTT. The complete variable domain, with remaining parts taken from reference TRBV5-1 and TRBJ2-2, reads KAGVTQTPRYLIKTRGQQVTLSCSPISGHRSVSWYQQTPGQGLQFLFEYFSETQRNKGNFPGRFSGRQFSNSRSEMNVSTLELGDSALYLCASSSKWTGDTGELFFGEGSRLTVL.

The rearrangement links TRBV7-2 to TRBJ2-5; 11 bases map to TRBD1. Unmatched junction bases numbered 3, after V lost 5 bases and J lost 4 bases. This CDR3 spans 14 amino acids. Germline lookup yields CDR1 SGHTA and CDR2 FQGNSA. The CDR3 DNA sequence: TGTGCCAGCAGCCGGACAGGGGGCGGAGAGACCCAGTACTTC. Its translation is CASSRTGGGETQYF.

This clonotype was picked up many times. V usage is TRBV12-3 or TRBV12-4 and J usage is TRBJ1-1; D gene uncertain. The CDR3 totals 14 residues. Between the trimmed V and J ends, which lost 3 bases and 5 bases, there was a span of 13 bases. In DNA, the CDR3 is TGTGCCAGCAGTTTCGAGTACCGGGGAACTGAAGCTTTCTTT. Its translation is CASSFEYRGTEAFF.

There are many counts of this clonotype. This chain joins TRBV20-1 and TRBJ2-7; the match to TRBD2 covers 9 bases. The length of the CDR3 is 15 residues. The V segment lost 2 bases and the J segment 7 bases; nucleotides outside the gene matches: 12. Germline V gene lookup returns CDR1 DFQATT and CDR2 SNEGSKA (reference sequence). CDR3 nucleotides: TGCAGTGCTAGAAACACGCGCGGGAGGGCCATGGAGCAGTACTTC. This encodes CSARNTRGRAMEQYF.

This clonotype was seen repeatedly, ten times or more. The rearrangement uses TRBV4-3 and TRBJ2-1, with 13 bases that match TRBD2. Germline V gives CDR1 LGHNA, CDR2 YSLEER. Trimming took 3 bases from V and 1 from J; bases not matched to a gene: 12. This CDR3 contains 20 residues. The DNA of the CDR3 is TGCGCCAGCAGCCATAGACTAGCGGGAGGTTCGCATACATCCTACAATGAGCAGTTCTTC. Residues: CASSHRLAGGSHTSYNEQFF.

Ten or more counts support this clonotype. The V and J genes are TRBV5-4 and TRBJ1-2; the D is unclear. The V gene's germline CDR1 is SGHNT and CDR2 YYREEE (reference sequence). Trimming took off 6 bases at V and 7 bases at J, with 19 bases between the two ends. This CDR3 contains 14 residues. The CDR3 is CASTHILKEVGYTF. The CDR3 DNA reads TGTGCCAGCACCCACATATTGAAGGAGGTTGGCTACACCTTC.

Note on this clonotype: Possible read error: a much larger clone is one base away. The chain employs TRBV5-1 and TRBJ1-6; possible D gene TRBD1, 6 bases. Trimming cost V 0 bases and J 7 bases, with 17 bases left between them. The CDR3 totals 17 residues. Per germline, CDR1 SGHRS and CDR2 YFSETQ. The CDR3 region has the DNA TGCGCCAGCAGCTTGGATACAGCGCAAGGACAGAATTCACCCCTCCACTTT. Translating it yields CASSLDTAQGQNSPLHF.

CDR3 bases: TGCGCCAGCAGCCAAGGGGACTACAAGGGACTAGCGGTCCACGAGCAGTACTTC. Its translation is CASSQGDYKGLAVHEQYF. The V and J genes are TRBV4-1 and TRBJ2-7; 11 nucleotides line up with TRBD2. V was pared by 1 base and J by 5 bases, with 13 bases of the junction left unmatched. The CDR3 loop spans 18 amino acids. Germline CDR1 reads MGHRA; CDR2 reads YSYEKL.

This clonotype was detected many times. The J gene is TRBJ2-7, the V gene TRBV24-1, with D unclear. CDR3 length equals 12 residues. V lost 4 bases to trimming and J lost 0 bases, with 3 bases between them. The germline gives CDR1 KGHDR, CDR2 SFDVKD. The CDR3 sequence is CATSDPSYEQYF. The CDR3 DNA follows: TGTGCCACCAGTGACCCCTCCTACGAGCAGTACTTC.

This clonotype has a count of ten or more. The chain combines TRBV29-1 with TRBJ1-1; D call uncertain. Looked up from germline, CDR1 is SQVTM and CDR2 is ANQGSEA. The CDR3 totals 11 residues. V lost 7 bases to trimming and J lost 1 base, with 7 bases between them. The CDR3 region is CSGEGNTEAFF. DNA of the CDR3: TGCAGCGGTGAGGGGAACACTGAAGCTTTCTTT.

This clonotype was observed a handful of times. The gene calls are TRBV10-3 and TRBJ2-5, with TRBD1 identical over 8 bases. Germline-derived CDR1 and CDR2 are ENHRY and SYGVKD. The CDR3 is 14 residues long. V gave up 2 bases and J gave up 5 bases; unmatched junction bases: 4. CDR3 region: CAISEPGQGETQYF. In nucleotides, the CDR3 is TGTGCCATCAGTGAGCCTGGACAGGGTGAGACCCAGTACTTC.

This sequence joins TRBV14 and TRBJ2-3; no clear D gene. Trimming cost V 4 bases and J 3 bases, with 8 bases left between them. Germline V gives CDR1 SGHDN, CDR2 FVKESK. The CDR3 spans 13 residues. The CDR3: CASSPDRTDTQYF. In nucleotides, the CDR3 is TGTGCCAGCAGCCCGGACCGGACAGATACGCAGTATTTT.

This clonotype was counted only a few times. The chain links TRBV10-2 to TRBJ2-3, with 9 bases aligning to TRBD2. Germline loops: CDR1 WSHSY, CDR2 SAAADI. V shed 3 bases, J shed 2 bases, and the junction held 9 bases outside the gene matches. The CDR3 covers 17 residues. Here the CDR3 reads CASSEESIAGDTDTQYF. The CDR3 DNA reads TGCGCCAGCAGTGAAGAGTCGATAGCGGGAGACACAGATACGCAGTATTTT.